These 9 T cell receptor beta chains share one sample of origin, sequenced in a study of neoadjuvant nivolumab and ipilimumab in lung cancer. TCRdb's copy holds only in-frame clones and misses some; the assay was immunoSEQ multiplex PCR. The table has approximately 17,000 clones, about 77% seen once. Source: tumor tissue, taken after neoadjuvant nivolumab, alone or with ipilimumab, at or shortly before surgery. The origin of the receptors is an adult with non-small cell lung cancer.

The chain has TRBV5-4 and TRBJ2-1, with D unclear. There are 14 residues in the CDR3. V was cut by 2 bases and J by 9 bases, with 15 bases left in between. Germline CDR1 and CDR2: SGHNT and YYREEE (reference sequence). In DNA, the CDR3 is TGTGCCAGCAGCTTTGGTGGGCCCTCCAGTGAGCAGTTCTTC. It specifies CASSFGGPSSEQFF. The full variable domain, completed using reference TRBV5-4 and TRBJ2-1, is ETGVTQSPTHLIKTRGQQVTLRCSSQSGHNTVSWYQQALGQGPQFIFQYYREEENGRGNFPPRFSGLQFPNYSSELNVNALELDDSALYLCASSFGGPSSEQFFGPGTRLTVL.

The chain carries TRBV11-2 and TRBJ1-1; D not certain. This CDR3 contains 16 residues. Trimming removed 2 bases from V and 1 base from J, with 14 bases in between. Germline CDR1 SGHAT, CDR2 FQNNGV. The CDR3 here is CASSLFVGVPNTEAFF. CDR3 in DNA: TGTGCCAGCAGCTTATTTGTCGGGGTCCCGAACACTGAAGCTTTCTTT.

This clone was picked up a small number of times. The chain links TRBV13 to TRBJ2-3; no reliable D call. Germline CDR1 is PRHDT and CDR2 is FYEKMQ (reference sequence). This CDR3 spans 14 amino acids. V was trimmed by 5 bases and J by 1 base, leaving 10 bases between them. In DNA form, the CDR3 reads TGTGCCAGCAGCCCTGATGGGGGCACAGATACGCAGTATTTT. Protein sequence: CASSPDGGTDTQYF. Using reference TRBV13 and TRBJ2-3 for the parts outside the CDR3, the full variable domain is AAGVIQSPRHLIKEKRETATLKCYPIPRHDTVYWYQQGPGQDPQFLISFYEKMQSDKGSIPDRFSAQQFSDYHSELNMSSLELGDSALYFCASSPDGGTDTQYFGPGTRLTVL.

In this sample, this clone turned up a few times. This CDR3 is CASSLTSYGYTF. Here the CDR3 DNA reads TGTGCCAGCAGTTTAACGTCCTATGGCTACACCTTC. The V call is TRBV28, the J call TRBJ1-2; no clear D gene. V was pared by 2 bases and J by 4 bases, with 5 bases between. The length of the CDR3 is 12 residues. Germline loops: CDR1 MDHEN, CDR2 SYDVKM.

This clone was picked up one time. The chain carries TRBV7-6 and TRBJ2-3; no clear D gene. V was clipped by 5 bases and J by 5 bases, with 23 bases between them. This CDR3 region has 17 residues. CDR1 is SGHVS and CDR2 is FNYEAQ in the germline V gene. DNA for the CDR3: TGTGCCAGCAGCCCAAGCTTCGTCGGCCACCTAGGAGATACGCAGTATTTT. This translates into CASSPSFVGHLGDTQYF.

The V call is TRBV27, the J call TRBJ2-1; D ambiguous. The germline V gene has CDR1 MNHEY and CDR2 SMNVEV (reference sequence). The CDR3 length is 11 residues. The V and J ends lost 5 bases and 3 bases respectively, with 2 bases between them. The CDR3, as DNA: TGTGCCAGCAGTGTCTACAATGAGCAGTTCTTC. Protein sequence: CASSVYNEQFF.

The genes are TRBV2 and TRBJ2-4; 7 bases agree with TRBD1. This CDR3 is 18 amino acids long. Germline CDR1 reads SNHLY; CDR2 reads FYNNEI. The trim removed 6 bases at V and 9 bases at J, leaving 23 bases unmatched. The CDR3: CASSVPGQRLTSYGIQYF. The CDR3 nucleotides read TGTGCCAGCAGCGTCCCGGGACAGAGGCTCACTAGTTATGGCATTCAGTACTTC.

V is TRBV6-1 and J is TRBJ1-1; D is ambiguous. This CDR3 is built from 12 residues. CDR1 and CDR2 from the germline V gene are MNHNS and SASEGT. Trimming shortened V by 6 bases and J by 0 bases, and 5 bases separated the two germline ends. The CDR3 DNA reads as TGTGCCAGCAGGACATTGAACACTGAAGCTTTCTTT. Translated, it gives CASRTLNTEAFF.

The V and J genes are TRBV5-6 and TRBJ1-2; D is possibly TRBD1 (6 bases). The CDR3 has 14 amino acids. V lost 0 bases, J lost 4 bases, and 10 bases lay in between. Germline V gene sequence: CDR1 SGHDT, CDR2 YYEEEE. CDR3 bases: TGTGCCAGCAGCTTGGATAGGGGGGCCTATGGCTACACCTTC. It is translated as CASSLDRGAYGYTF.